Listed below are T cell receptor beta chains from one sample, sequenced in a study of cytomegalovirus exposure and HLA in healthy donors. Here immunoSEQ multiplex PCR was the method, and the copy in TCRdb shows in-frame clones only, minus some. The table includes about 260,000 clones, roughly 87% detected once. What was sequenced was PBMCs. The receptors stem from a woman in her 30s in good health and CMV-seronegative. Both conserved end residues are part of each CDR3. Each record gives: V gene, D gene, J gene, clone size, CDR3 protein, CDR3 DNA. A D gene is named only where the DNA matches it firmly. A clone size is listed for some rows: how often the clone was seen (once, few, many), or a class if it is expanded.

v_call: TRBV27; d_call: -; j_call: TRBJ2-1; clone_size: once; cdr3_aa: CASSSGLMTGLLSYNEQFF; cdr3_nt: TGTGCCAGCAGTTCGGGACTGATGACTGGACTCCTCTCCTACAATGAGCAGTTCTTC
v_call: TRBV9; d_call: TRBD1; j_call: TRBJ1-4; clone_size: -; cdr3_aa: CASSPTGVTNEKLFF; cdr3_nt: TGTGCCAGCAGCCCTACAGGGGTGACTAATGAAAAACTGTTTTTT
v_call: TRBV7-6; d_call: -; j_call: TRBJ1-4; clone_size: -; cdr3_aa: CASSLSVPGEVSGNEKLFF; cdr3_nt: TGTGCCAGCAGCTTATCTGTACCTGGGGAGGTTTCTGGTAATGAAAAACTGTTTTTT
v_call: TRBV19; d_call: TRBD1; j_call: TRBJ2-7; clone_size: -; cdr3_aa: CASSNGQGIDEQYF; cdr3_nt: TGTGCCAGTAGTAACGGACAGGGGATCGACGAGCAGTACTTC
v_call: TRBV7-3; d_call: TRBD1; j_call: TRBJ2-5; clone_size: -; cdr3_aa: CASSLAGGETQYF; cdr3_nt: TGTGCCAGCAGCTTAGCAGGGGGAGAGACCCAGTACTTC
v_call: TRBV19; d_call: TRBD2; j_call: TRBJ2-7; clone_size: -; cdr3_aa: CASSIASGGFYEQYF; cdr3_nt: TGTGCCAGTAGTATAGCTAGCGGTGGGTTCTACGAGCAGTACTTC
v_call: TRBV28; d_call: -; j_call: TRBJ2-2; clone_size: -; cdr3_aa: CASTQVGTGELFF; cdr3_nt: TGTGCCAGCACTCAGGTGGGGACCGGGGAGCTGTTTTTT
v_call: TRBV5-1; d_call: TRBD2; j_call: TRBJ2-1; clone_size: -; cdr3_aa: CASSLQGGGYNEQFF; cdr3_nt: TGCGCCAGCAGCTTGCAGGGCGGGGGATACAATGAGCAGTTCTTC
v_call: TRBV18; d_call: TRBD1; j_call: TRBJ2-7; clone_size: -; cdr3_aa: CASSLSNRGQGEQYF; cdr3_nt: TGTGCCAGCTCACTTTCGAACAGGGGGCAGGGCGAGCAGTACTTC
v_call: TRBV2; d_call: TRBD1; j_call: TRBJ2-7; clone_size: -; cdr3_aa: CASSVELLPGGTGEQYF; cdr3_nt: TGTGCCAGCAGTGTCGAACTTTTACCAGGGGGAACCGGCGAGCAGTACTTC
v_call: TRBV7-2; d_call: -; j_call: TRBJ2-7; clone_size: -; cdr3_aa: CASSLDLGQYF; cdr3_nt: TGTGCCAGCAGCTTAGATTTAGGGCAGTACTTC
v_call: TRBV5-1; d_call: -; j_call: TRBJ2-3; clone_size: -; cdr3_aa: CASSPPGREVTDTQYF; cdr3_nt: TGCGCCAGCAGCCCACCCGGGCGGGAAGTCACAGATACGCAGTATTTT
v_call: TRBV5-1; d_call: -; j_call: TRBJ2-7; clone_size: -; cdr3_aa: CASSSDSYEQYF; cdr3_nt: TGCGCCAGCAGTAGCGATTCCTACGAGCAGTACTTC
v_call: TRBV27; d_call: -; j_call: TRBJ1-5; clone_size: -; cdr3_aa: CASSLQGNQPQHF; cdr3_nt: TGTGCCAGCAGTTTACAGGGCAATCAGCCCCAGCATTTT
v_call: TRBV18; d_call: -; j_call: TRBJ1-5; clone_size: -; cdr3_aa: CASSEEFNQPQHF; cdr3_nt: TGTGCCAGCTCAGAGGAGTTCAATCAGCCCCAGCATTTT
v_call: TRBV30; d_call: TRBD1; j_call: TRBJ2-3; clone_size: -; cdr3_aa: CAWSVRAGGLRLWDTQYF; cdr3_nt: TGTGCCTGGAGTGTACGGGCAGGGGGTCTTAGATTATGGGATACGCAGTATTTT
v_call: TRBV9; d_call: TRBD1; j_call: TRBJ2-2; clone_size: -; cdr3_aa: CASSVGQEAGELFF; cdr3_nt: TGTGCCAGCAGCGTGGGACAGGAAGCCGGGGAGCTGTTTTTT
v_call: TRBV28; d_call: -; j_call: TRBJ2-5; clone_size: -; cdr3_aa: CASSSGLQRETQYF; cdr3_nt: TGTGCCAGCAGTTCGGGACTTCAACGGGAGACCCAGTACTTC
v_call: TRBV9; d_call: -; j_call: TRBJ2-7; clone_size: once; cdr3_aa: CASSVGQQGLSYEQYF; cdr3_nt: TGTGCCAGCAGCGTAGGACAACAGGGACTCTCCTACGAGCAGTACTTC
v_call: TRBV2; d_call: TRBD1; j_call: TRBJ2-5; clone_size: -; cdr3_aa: CASTPRGQGETQYF; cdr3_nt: TGTGCCAGCACCCCTCGAGGACAGGGGGAGACCCAGTACTTC
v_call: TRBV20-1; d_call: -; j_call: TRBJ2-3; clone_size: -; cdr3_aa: CSAIITDTQYF; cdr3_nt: TGCAGTGCCATCATCACAGATACGCAGTATTTT
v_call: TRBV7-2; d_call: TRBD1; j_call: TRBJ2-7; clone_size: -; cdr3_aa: CASSRGQGFGEQYF; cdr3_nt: TGTGCCAGCAGCCGTGGACAGGGGTTCGGCGAGCAGTACTTC
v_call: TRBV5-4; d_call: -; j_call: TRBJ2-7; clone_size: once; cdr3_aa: CASSQKFADYEQYF; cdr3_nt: TGTGCCAGCAGCCAGAAGTTTGCTGACTACGAGCAGTACTTC
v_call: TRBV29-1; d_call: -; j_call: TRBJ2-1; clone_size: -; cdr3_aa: CSVVPTIGLSSYNEQFF; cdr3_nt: TGCAGCGTCGTCCCGACTATAGGCTTGAGCTCCTACAATGAGCAGTTCTTC
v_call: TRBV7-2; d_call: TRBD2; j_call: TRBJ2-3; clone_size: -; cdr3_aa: CASGIRTSGSMAQYF; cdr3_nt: TGTGCCAGCGGGATCAGGACTAGCGGGAGTATGGCGCAGTATTTT
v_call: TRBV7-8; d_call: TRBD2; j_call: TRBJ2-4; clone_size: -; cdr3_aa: CASSLWPAGGSRAKNIQYF; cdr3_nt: TGTGCCAGCAGCTTATGGCCAGCGGGAGGGTCCCGAGCCAAAAACATTCAGTACTTC
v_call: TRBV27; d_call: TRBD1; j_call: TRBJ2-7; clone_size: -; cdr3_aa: CASSPRQGVTYEQYF; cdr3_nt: TGTGCCAGCAGTCCCCGACAGGGGGTCACCTACGAGCAGTACTTC
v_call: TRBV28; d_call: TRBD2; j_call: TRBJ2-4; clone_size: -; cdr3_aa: CASNPWEGSPAKNIQYF; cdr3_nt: TGTGCCAGCAACCCTTGGGAGGGGTCCCCCGCCAAAAACATTCAGTACTTC
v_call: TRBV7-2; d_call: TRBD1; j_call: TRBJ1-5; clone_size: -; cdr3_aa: CASSLGTGTGRNQPQHF; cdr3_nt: TGTGCCAGCAGCTTAGGAACCGGGACAGGGCGGAATCAGCCCCAGCATTTT
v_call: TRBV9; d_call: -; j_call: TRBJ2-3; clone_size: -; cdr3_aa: CASSVGGAPSTDTQYF; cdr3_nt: TGTGCCAGCAGCGTAGGGGGGGCCCCTAGCACAGATACGCAGTATTTT
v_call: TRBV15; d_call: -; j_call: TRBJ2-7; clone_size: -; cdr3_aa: CATSTPPEGYEQYF; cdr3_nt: TGTGCCACCAGCACCCCACCCGAAGGCTACGAGCAGTACTTC
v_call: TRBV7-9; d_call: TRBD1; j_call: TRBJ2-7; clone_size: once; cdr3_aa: CASSRTGVEQYF; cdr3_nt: TGTGCCAGCAGCCGTACAGGGGTCGAGCAGTACTTC
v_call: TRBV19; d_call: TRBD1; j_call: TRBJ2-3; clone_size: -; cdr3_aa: CASSRNRGPQYF; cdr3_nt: TGTGCCAGTAGTAGAAACAGGGGTCCGCAGTATTTT
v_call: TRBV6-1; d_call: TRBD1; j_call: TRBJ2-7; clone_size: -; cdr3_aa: CASSTQGAPYEQYF; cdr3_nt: TGTGCCAGCAGTACACAGGGGGCCCCCTACGAGCAGTACTTC
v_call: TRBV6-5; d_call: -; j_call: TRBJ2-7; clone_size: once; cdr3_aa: CASSYSGGSYEQYF; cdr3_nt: TGTGCCAGCAGTTACTCGGGAGGCTCCTACGAGCAGTACTTC
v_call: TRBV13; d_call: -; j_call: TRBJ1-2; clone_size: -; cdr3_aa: CASSLGLNDGYTF; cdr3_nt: TGTGCCAGCAGCTTAGGTTTAAACGATGGCTACACCTTC
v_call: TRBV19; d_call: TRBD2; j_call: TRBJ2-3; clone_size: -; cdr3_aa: CASTTPGLHTDTQYF; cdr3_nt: TGTGCCAGTACTACCCCGGGACTACACACAGATACGCAGTATTTT
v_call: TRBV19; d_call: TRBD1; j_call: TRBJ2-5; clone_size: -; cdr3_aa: CASSISTGGGETQYF; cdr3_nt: TGTGCCAGTAGTATCAGTACAGGGGGCGGGGAGACCCAGTACTTC
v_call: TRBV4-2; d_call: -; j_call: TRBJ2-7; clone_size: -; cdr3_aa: CASSQDTSVGNYEQYF; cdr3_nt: TGTGCCAGCAGCCAAGACACGTCGGTCGGAAACTACGAGCAGTACTTC
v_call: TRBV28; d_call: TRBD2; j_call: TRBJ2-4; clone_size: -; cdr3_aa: CASSLSSSGRAKNIQYF; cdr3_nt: TGTGCCAGCAGTTTAAGTTCCAGCGGGAGGGCCAAAAACATTCAGTACTTC
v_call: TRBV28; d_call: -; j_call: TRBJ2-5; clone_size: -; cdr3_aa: CASSLWVGAPRGETQYF; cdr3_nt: TGTGCCAGCAGTCTATGGGTTGGGGCCCCTCGGGGAGAGACCCAGTACTTC
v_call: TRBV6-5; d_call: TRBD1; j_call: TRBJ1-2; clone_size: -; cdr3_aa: CASNSLDREGGYTF; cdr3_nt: TGTGCCAGCAATTCCCTCGACAGGGAGGGCGGCTACACCTTC
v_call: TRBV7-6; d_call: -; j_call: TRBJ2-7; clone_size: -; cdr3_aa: CASSLMNNEQYF; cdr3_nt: TGTGCCAGCAGCTTAATGAATAACGAGCAGTACTTC
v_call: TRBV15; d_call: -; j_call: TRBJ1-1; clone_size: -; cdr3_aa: CATSRDSPDKNTEAFF; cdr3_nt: TGTGCCACCAGCAGAGATTCGCCGGATAAGAACACTGAAGCTTTCTTT
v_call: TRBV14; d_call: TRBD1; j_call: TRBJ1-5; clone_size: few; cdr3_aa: CASSQGDREDQPQHF; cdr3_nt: TGTGCCAGCAGCCAAGGGGACAGGGAGGATCAGCCCCAGCATTTT
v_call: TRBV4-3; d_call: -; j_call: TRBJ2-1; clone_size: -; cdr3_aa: CASSQDWWQEQFF; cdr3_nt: TGCGCCAGCAGCCAAGATTGGTGGCAAGAGCAGTTCTTC
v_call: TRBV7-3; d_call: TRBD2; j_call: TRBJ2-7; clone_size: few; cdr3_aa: CASSFAGGSYEQYF; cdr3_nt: TGTGCCAGCAGCTTCGCGGGAGGCTCCTACGAGCAGTACTTC
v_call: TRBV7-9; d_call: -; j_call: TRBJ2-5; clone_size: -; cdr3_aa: CASSLGTETQYF; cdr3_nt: TGTGCCAGCAGCTTAGGAACAGAGACCCAGTACTTC
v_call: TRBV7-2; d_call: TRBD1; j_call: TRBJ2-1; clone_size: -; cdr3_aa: CASSQIHGTGTMEQFF; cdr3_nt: TGTGCCAGCAGCCAAATTCACGGGACAGGTACAATGGAGCAGTTCTTC
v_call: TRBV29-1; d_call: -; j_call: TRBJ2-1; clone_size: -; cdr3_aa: CSGRGGQHYNEQFF; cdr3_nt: TGCAGCGGGAGGGGCGGACAGCACTACAATGAGCAGTTCTTC
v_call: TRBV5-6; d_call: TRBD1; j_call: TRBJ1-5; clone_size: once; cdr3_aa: CASSIGTGRSNQPQHF; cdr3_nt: TGTGCCAGCAGCATCGGGACAGGGCGTAGCAATCAGCCCCAGCATTTT
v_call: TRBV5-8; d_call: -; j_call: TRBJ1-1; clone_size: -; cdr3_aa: CASSLGVGRTNTEAFF; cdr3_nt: TGTGCCAGCAGCTTGGGGGTAGGACGGACGAACACTGAAGCTTTCTTT
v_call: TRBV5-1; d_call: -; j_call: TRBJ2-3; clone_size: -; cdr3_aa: CASSLQGTDTQYF; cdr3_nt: TGCGCCAGCAGCTTGCAAGGGACAGATACGCAGTATTTT
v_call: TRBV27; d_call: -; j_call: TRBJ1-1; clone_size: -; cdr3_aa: CASSLSKNTEAFF; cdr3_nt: TGTGCCAGCAGTTTATCGAAAAACACTGAAGCTTTCTTT
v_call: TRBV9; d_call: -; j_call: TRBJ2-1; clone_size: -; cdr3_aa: CASSVGASRGYNEQFF; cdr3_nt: TGTGCCAGCAGCGTAGGAGCGTCCCGGGGCTACAATGAGCAGTTCTTC
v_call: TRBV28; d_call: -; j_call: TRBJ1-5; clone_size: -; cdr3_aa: CASSLKVGSQSNQPQHF; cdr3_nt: TGTGCCAGCAGTTTAAAGGTGGGCAGCCAGAGCAATCAGCCCCAGCATTTT
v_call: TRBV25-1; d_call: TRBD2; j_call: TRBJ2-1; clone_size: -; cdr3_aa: CASSKGLAGSYNEQFF; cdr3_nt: TGTGCCAGCAGTAAGGGACTAGCGGGCTCCTACAATGAGCAGTTCTTC
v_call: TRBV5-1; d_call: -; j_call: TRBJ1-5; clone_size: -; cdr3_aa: CASSLDRDQPQHF; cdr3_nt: TGCGCCAGCAGCTTGGACAGGGATCAGCCCCAGCATTTT
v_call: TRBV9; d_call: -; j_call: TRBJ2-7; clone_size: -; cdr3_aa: CASSPTPGEGSYEQYF; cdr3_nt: TGTGCCAGCAGCCCAACACCAGGGGAAGGGTCCTACGAGCAGTACTTC
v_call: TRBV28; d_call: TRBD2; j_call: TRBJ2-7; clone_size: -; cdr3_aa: CASSLIGAGGHEQYF; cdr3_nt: TGTGCCAGCAGTTTGATTGGAGCGGGAGGCCACGAGCAGTACTTC